This T cell receptor (beta chain) was recorded in a study of radiation and T cells in renal cell carcinoma. Study outcomes and limitations: Pretreatment tumor biopsies were lacking, so baseline clonotypes are unknown. From baseline, blood top tumor clonotypes peaked at 2 weeks post-radiation.

V lost 2 bases and J lost 1, with 11 bases in between. Germline CDR1 reads GTSNPN; CDR2 reads SVGIG (reference sequence). This CDR3 spans 14 amino acids. Sequencing was performed with immunoSEQ multiplex PCR; in TCRdb, only in-frame clones are kept and a portion is missing. The repertoire holds approximately 110,000 clones, with 82% as singletons. Specified time point: baseline pretreatment blood. Treatment specified: 15 Gy SBRT to primary tumor, nephrectomy 4 weeks later. The tumor was a clear cell renal cell carcinoma. For this clone: Its target is unknown.

The TCR was taken from a woman aged 60-75 years with renal cell carcinoma. The sample consisted of blood, taken from a patient whose treatment included radiotherapy and nephrectomy. The chain carries TRBV30 and TRBJ2-5; D ambiguous. As DNA, the CDR3 is TGTGCCTGGAGTCGTGGCCAGCCCCAAGAGACCCAGTACTTC. Its protein is CAWSRGQPQETQYF.